Shown below are 21 T cell receptor beta chains from a single sample sequenced in a study of control samples from healthy donors and cancer patients. Profiled with immunoSEQ multiplex PCR; TCRdb holds only in-frame clones, not every one. The sample yields 130,000 to 150,000 clones, roughly 93% seen once. Sequencing was performed on blood. Source of these receptors: a young man in good health.

This chain uses TRBV11-2 with TRBJ2-1, with TRBD2 matching 7 bases. Germline V gene sequence: CDR1 SGHAT, CDR2 FQNNGV. Trimming at V came to 5 bases and at J to 5 bases, leaving 6 bases not matched to a gene. The CDR3 contains 14 residues. Here the CDR3 reads CASSPSSGHNEQFF. CDR3 coding DNA: TGTGCCAGCAGCCCGTCTAGCGGACACAATGAGCAGTTCTTC.

V usage is TRBV19 and J usage is TRBJ1-6, with 7 bases identical to TRBD1. The CDR3 totals 15 residues. V dropped 9 bases and J dropped 5; count of bases not matched to a gene: 10. The germline CDR1 and CDR2 sequences are LNHDA and SQIVND (reference sequence). CDR3 amino acids: CASAGRDSDNSPLHF. The CDR3 coding sequence is TGTGCCAGCGCAGGCCGGGACAGCGATAATTCACCCCTCCACTTT.

The chain has TRBV19 and TRBJ1-2; tentative D call: TRBD1 (6 bases). CDR1 and CDR2 from the germline V gene are LNHDA and SQIVND (reference sequence). There are 13 residues in the CDR3. Trimming removed 3 bases from V and 5 bases from J, with 10 bases in between. The CDR3: CASSINRDYGYTF. The CDR3 DNA follows: TGTGCCAGTAGTATCAACAGGGATTATGGCTACACCTTC.

This clone was found a few times. This chain joins TRBV4-1 and TRBJ2-7; D uncertain. Trimming removed 0 bases from V and 2 bases from J, with 8 bases in between. There are 14 residues in the CDR3. The germline gives CDR1 MGHRA, CDR2 YSYEKL. CDR3 region: CASSQEPETYEQYF. CDR3 nucleotide sequence: TGCGCCAGCAGCCAAGAGCCCGAGACCTACGAGCAGTACTTC.

This rearrangement joins TRBV10-2 to TRBJ2-1, with 9 bases that match TRBD1. This CDR3 region has 14 residues. Trimming at V came to 8 bases and at J to 4 bases, leaving 6 bases not matched to a gene. Germline loops: CDR1 WSHSY, CDR2 SAAADI. The CDR3 protein is CASLGQGGYNEQFF. The DNA of the CDR3 is TGCGCCAGCCTGGGACAGGGCGGTTACAATGAGCAGTTCTTC.

CDR3: CASSLVGNNEQFF. CDR3 sequence (DNA): TGTGCCAGCAGCTTAGTGGGAAACAATGAGCAGTTCTTC. The chain couples TRBV11-2 to TRBJ2-1, with D uncertain. CDR1 SGHAT and CDR2 FQNNGV come from the germline V gene. V was pared by 1 base and J by 5 bases, with 6 bases between. This CDR3 has 13 amino acids.

The chain joins TRBV18 to TRBJ2-2; TRBD2 agrees at 11 bases. This CDR3 is 18 amino acids long. The junction had 11 bases not matched to a gene; V was cut back by 4 bases and J by 4 bases. Germline V gene lookup returns CDR1 KGHSH and CDR2 LQKENI. CDR3 DNA: TGTGCCAGCTCACATCGACTAGCGGGGTATTCGGGCACCGGGGAGCTGTTTTTT. This codes for CASSHRLAGYSGTGELFF.

The rearrangement joins TRBV28 to TRBJ2-1; 7 bases match TRBD1. The CDR3 consists of 14 residues. In germline, CDR1 is MDHEN, CDR2 SYDVKM. V lost 2 bases and J lost 3; bases outside the gene matches: 1. The CDR3 bases are TGTGCCAGCAGTTTACCAGGGGGCTACAATGAGCAGTTCTTC. This translates into CASSLPGGYNEQFF. The variable domain in full, with the rest retrieved from reference TRBV28 and TRBJ2-1, is DVKVTQSSRYLVKRTGEKVFLECVQDMDHENMFWYRQDPGLGLRLIYFSYDVKMKEKGDIPEGYSVSREKKERFSLILESASTNQTSMYLCASSLPGGYNEQFFGPGTRLTVL.

The CDR3 DNA sequence: TGTGCCAGCAGCCGCAGGGGGATGAACACTGAAGCTTTCTTT. The encoded protein is CASSRRGMNTEAFF. The chain links TRBV27 to TRBJ1-1; 7 bases line up with TRBD1. Losses at the gene ends were 6 bases for V and 0 bases for J; bases not matched to a gene: 4. The germline CDR1 and CDR2 sequences are MNHEY and SMNVEV (reference sequence). This CDR3 region has 14 residues.

The chain couples TRBV9 to TRBJ2-3; D unclear. The CDR3 is 12 amino acids. Trimming left V 3 bases short and J 6 bases short, with 8 bases between. Germline values: CDR1 SGDLS, CDR2 YYNGEE. CDR3 DNA sequence: TGTGCCAGCAGCGCCCACTGGGATACGCAGTATTTT. It yields the protein CASSAHWDTQYF.

This chain uses TRBV9 with TRBJ2-3, with 11 positions matching TRBD2. Unmatched junction bases numbered 2, after V lost 3 bases and J lost 2 bases. The CDR3 contains 15 residues. Germline V lookup: CDR1 SGDLS, CDR2 YYNGEE. DNA of the CDR3: TGTGCCAGCAGCGGGGGACTAGCGGACACAGATACGCAGTATTTT. As protein: CASSGGLADTDTQYF.

By sample fraction, this clone is medium-sized. This chain joins TRBV27 and TRBJ2-7, with D possibly matching TRBD2 (6 bases). CDR3 size: 14 residues. Looked up from germline, CDR1 is MNHEY and CDR2 is SMNVEV (reference sequence). Between the trimmed V and J ends, which lost 5 bases and 4 bases, there was a span of 15 bases. The CDR3: CASSTGTAVYEQYF. In nucleotides, the CDR3 is TGTGCCAGCAGTACCGGGACTGCTGTATACGAGCAGTACTTC.

The chain couples TRBV19 to TRBJ2-2; no clear D. Trimming left V 4 bases short and J 3 bases short, with 12 bases between. The CDR3 extends over 15 amino acids. Germline CDR1 reads LNHDA; CDR2 reads SQIVND (reference sequence). The CDR3 loop is CASSTNPSYTGELFF. CDR3 DNA sequence: TGTGCCAGTAGTACCAACCCCTCTTACACCGGGGAGCTGTTTTTT.

The rearrangement links TRBV9 to TRBJ2-1, with a possible D match to TRBD1 (5 bases). V lost 0 bases and J 7 bases, leaving 14 bases between the germline ends. Per the germline V gene, CDR1 is SGDLS and CDR2 is YYNGEE. The CDR3 consists of 15 residues. The CDR3 reads CASSVVGAGLNEQFF. The CDR3 bases are TGTGCCAGCAGCGTAGTAGGCGCAGGGCTGAATGAGCAGTTCTTC. The full variable domain, completed using reference TRBV9 and TRBJ2-1, is DSGVTQTPKHLITATGQRVTLRCSPRSGDLSVYWYQQSLDQGLQFLIQYYNGEERAKGNILERFSAQQFPDLHSELNLSSLELGDSALYFCASSVVGAGLNEQFFGPGTRLTVL.

This sequence joins TRBV5-1 and TRBJ2-1, with a tentative D call TRBD1 (5 bases). This CDR3 spans 16 amino acids. CDR1 and CDR2 (germline): SGHRS, YFSETQ. Between the trimmed V and J ends, which lost 0 bases and 0 bases, there was a span of 10 bases. CDR3 DNA: TGCGCCAGCAGCTTGGATGGGGCCTACTCCTACAATGAGCAGTTCTTC. Residues: CASSLDGAYSYNEQFF.

This chain links TRBV7-9 with TRBJ2-3; D possibly uses TRBD1 or TRBD2 (5 bases each). The CDR3 has 15 amino acids. The V end lost 7 bases, the J end lost 2 bases, and 16 bases lay between the germline ends. Germline V lookup: CDR1 SEHNR, CDR2 FQNEAQ (reference sequence). The CDR3 loop reads CASNELGRPTDTQYF. The CDR3 nucleotides read TGTGCCAGCAACGAATTGGGACGGCCCACAGATACGCAGTATTTT.

This clone was seen only once. The V and J genes are TRBV30 and TRBJ1-2, with no clear D. Germline loops: CDR1 GTSNPN, CDR2 SVGIG (reference sequence). CDR3 length: 14 amino acids. V was pared by 4 bases and J by 7 bases, with 19 bases between. The CDR3 here is CAWIREPLWAGYTF. The CDR3 DNA follows: TGTGCCTGGATCCGGGAGCCCCTCTGGGCTGGCTACACCTTC.

This clone was recorded once. The V gene is TRBV5-6, the J gene TRBJ1-4; no firm D call. Trimming took off 0 bases at V and 8 bases at J, with 8 bases between the two ends. The CDR3 is 13 amino acids. Germline CDR1 is SGHDT and CDR2 is YYEEEE. This chain's CDR3 is CASSLGSVEKLFF. DNA for the CDR3: TGTGCCAGCAGCTTGGGTAGTGTGGAAAAACTGTTTTTT.

The chain recombines TRBV7-2 with TRBJ1-4; 8 positions match TRBD1. The CDR3 contains 13 residues. CDR1 is SGHTA, CDR2 FQGNSA, per germline. J lost 10 bases, V lost 5 bases, and 6 bases had no gene match. The CDR3 sequence is CASSNGQGGKLFF. The DNA for the CDR3 is TGTGCCAGCAGCAATGGACAGGGTGGAAAACTGTTTTTT.

This chain connects TRBV25-1 to TRBJ1-1; D is uncertain. The V gene's germline CDR1 is MGHDK and CDR2 SYGVNS. V lost 6 bases to trimming and J lost 3 bases, with 14 bases between them. The CDR3 is 14 amino acids. CDR3 region: CASSALKPYTEAFF. CDR3 bases: TGTGCCAGCAGCGCCCTGAAGCCCTACACTGAAGCTTTCTTT. The full variable domain, in which reference TRBV25-1 and TRBJ1-1 provide the parts outside the CDR3, is EADIYQTPRYLVIGTGKKITLECSQTMGHDKMYWYQQDPGMELHLIHYSYGVNSTEKGDLSSESTVSRIRTEHFPLTLESARPSHTSQYLCASSALKPYTEAFFGQGTRLTVV.

This rearrangement joins TRBV6-5 to TRBJ1-1; D is unclear. V was shortened by 6 bases and J by 1 base, with 15 bases between the two germline ends. This CDR3 spans 15 amino acids. Germline V gene data show CDR1 as MNHEY and CDR2 as SVGAGI. The CDR3, as DNA: TGTGCCAGCAGGCCCACATGGGCTTCGAACACTGAAGCTTTCTTT. It encodes CASRPTWASNTEAFF.